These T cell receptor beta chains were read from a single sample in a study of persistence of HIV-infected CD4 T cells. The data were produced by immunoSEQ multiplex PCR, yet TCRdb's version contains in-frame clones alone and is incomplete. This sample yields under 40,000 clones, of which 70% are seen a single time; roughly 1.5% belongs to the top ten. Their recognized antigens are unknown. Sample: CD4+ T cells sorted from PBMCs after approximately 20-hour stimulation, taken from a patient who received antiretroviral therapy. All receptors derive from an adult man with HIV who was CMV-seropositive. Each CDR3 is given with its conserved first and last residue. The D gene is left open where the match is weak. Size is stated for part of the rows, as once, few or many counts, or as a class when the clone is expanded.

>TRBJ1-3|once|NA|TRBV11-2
TGTGCCAGCAGCAATGCAAAAGACAGTAATAGAAACACCATATATTTT
CASSNAKDSNRNTIYF
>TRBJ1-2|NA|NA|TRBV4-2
TGTGCCAGCAGCCAAGATCGAGGGAAGTATGGCTACACCTTC
CASSQDRGKYGYTF
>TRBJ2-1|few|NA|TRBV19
TGTGCCAGTAGTATAAACCCCTATCGCGCGATGACTTACAATGAGCAGTTCTTC
CASSINPYRAMTYNEQFF
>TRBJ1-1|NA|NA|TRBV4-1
TGCGCCAGCAGCCGCCCCGGAGCGGAACCTCATCATCCCGGTAATCCGAAGGCTTTCTTT
CASSRPGAEPHHPGNPKAFF
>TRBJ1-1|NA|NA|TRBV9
TGTGCCAGCAGCGTTGCGGGACAGAACACTGAAGCTTTCTTT
CASSVAGQNTEAFF
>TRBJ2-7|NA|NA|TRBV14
TGTGCCAGCAGCCAAGTCCCCACCCAGCAGTACTTC
CASSQVPTQQYF
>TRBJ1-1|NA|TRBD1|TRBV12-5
TGTGCTAGTGGTTTGGGAGACAGGGTTGAAGCTTTCTTT
CASGLGDRVEAFF
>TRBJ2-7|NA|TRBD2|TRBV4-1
TGCGCCAGCAGCCAAGTTAGGACGGGGGGACTCTACGAGCAGTACTTC
CASSQVRTGGLYEQYF
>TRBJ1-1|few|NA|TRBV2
TGTGCCAGCAGCCCCCGCGAGGAGGGAGAAGCTTTCTTT
CASSPREEGEAFF
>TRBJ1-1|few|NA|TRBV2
TGTGCCAGCAGTGGACAGAGGAACACTGAAGCTTTCTTT
CASSGQRNTEAFF
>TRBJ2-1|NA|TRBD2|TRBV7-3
TGTGCCAGCAGCCAACTCAAACTAGCGGGGGGTTCCTACAATGAGCAGTTCTTC
CASSQLKLAGGSYNEQFF
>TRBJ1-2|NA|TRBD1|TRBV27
TGTGCCAGCAGTTTAACCACGACAGGGAGGTATGGCTACACCTTC
CASSLTTTGRYGYTF
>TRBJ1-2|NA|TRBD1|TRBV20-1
TGCAGTGCGGGCGGGACAGCCGGCTACACCTTC
CSAGGTAGYTF